The rows below give T cell receptor beta chains drawn from one sample of a study of neoadjuvant nivolumab and ipilimumab in lung cancer. The assay was immunoSEQ multiplex PCR, and TCRdb's table has in-frame clones only and misses some. The profile shows about 25,000 clones, 82% of them singletons. The specimen was tumor tissue, collected after neoadjuvant nivolumab, alone or with ipilimumab, at or shortly before surgery. These receptors all come from an adult with non-small cell lung cancer. Each CDR3 is given with its conserved first and last residue. The order of the fields is V gene, D gene, clone size, J gene, CDR3 DNA, CDR3 protein. A D gene is named only where the DNA matches it firmly. Expanded clones are given a class, and other clones once, few, many or no size at all.

V gene: TRBV9; D gene: TRBD2; clone size: NA; J gene: TRBJ2-7; CDR3 DNA: TGTGCCAGCAGCGTAAGGGAGGGTCGCGAGCAGTACTTC; CDR3 protein: CASSVREGREQYF
V gene: TRBV11-2; D gene: NA; clone size: NA; J gene: TRBJ2-2; CDR3 DNA: TGTGCCAGCAGCTTACGTCTGGGGGGGCCCGGGGAGCTGTTTTTT; CDR3 protein: CASSLRLGGPGELFF
V gene: TRBV19; D gene: NA; clone size: large; J gene: TRBJ1-2; CDR3 DNA: TGTGCCAGTAGTATAGATCGCGGAGGCTATGGCTACACCTTC; CDR3 protein: CASSIDRGGYGYTF
V gene: TRBV6-5; D gene: TRBD2; clone size: NA; J gene: TRBJ2-2; CDR3 DNA: TGTGCCAGCAGCCTCCTAGCGGGAGGCGGCGGGGAGCTGTTTTTT; CDR3 protein: CASSLLAGGGGELFF
V gene: TRBV4-1; D gene: NA; clone size: NA; J gene: TRBJ2-7; CDR3 DNA: TGCGCCAGCAGCCAAGATCCTCTGGGAAGCTCCTACGAGCAGTACTTC; CDR3 protein: CASSQDPLGSSYEQYF
V gene: TRBV11-3; D gene: NA; clone size: NA; J gene: TRBJ2-5; CDR3 DNA: TGTGCCAGCAGCTGGGGGCCGGGGACCCAGTACTTC; CDR3 protein: CASSWGPGTQYF
V gene: TRBV30; D gene: NA; clone size: NA; J gene: TRBJ1-1; CDR3 DNA: TGTGCCTGGAGTTTAATGAACACTGAAGCTTTCTTT; CDR3 protein: CAWSLMNTEAFF
V gene: TRBV11-2; D gene: NA; clone size: NA; J gene: TRBJ1-1; CDR3 DNA: TGTGCCAGCAGCCAAAGAGACGCTGGGGCTTTCTTT; CDR3 protein: CASSQRDAGAFF
V gene: TRBV6-5; D gene: NA; clone size: few; J gene: TRBJ1-2; CDR3 DNA: TGTGCCAGCAGGGAATCGGGAGCCTATAGCTATGGCTACACCTTC; CDR3 protein: CASRESGAYSYGYTF
V gene: TRBV5-1; D gene: TRBD1; clone size: NA; J gene: TRBJ1-1; CDR3 DNA: TGCGCCAGCAGCGGGACAGGTACGAATGTTGAAGCTTTCTTT; CDR3 protein: CASSGTGTNVEAFF
V gene: TRBV11-2; D gene: NA; clone size: NA; J gene: TRBJ1-1; CDR3 DNA: TGTGCCAGCAGCCCCCCCACAGGGTACACTGAAGCTTTCTTT; CDR3 protein: CASSPPTGYTEAFF
V gene: TRBV11-3; D gene: TRBD2; clone size: NA; J gene: TRBJ2-3; CDR3 DNA: TGTGCCAGCAGCCGGCGGGAGGTTGCAGATACGCAGTATTTT; CDR3 protein: CASSRREVADTQYF
V gene: TRBV5-1; D gene: TRBD1; clone size: once; J gene: TRBJ1-2; CDR3 DNA: TGCGCCAGTACGCCGGGACAGACGACCGCCAACTATGGCTACACCTTC; CDR3 protein: CASTPGQTTANYGYTF
V gene: TRBV5-4; D gene: NA; clone size: NA; J gene: TRBJ2-1; CDR3 DNA: TGTGCCAGCAGCCGGACAGAAGTCGGGTGGCAGTTCTTC; CDR3 protein: CASSRTEVGWQFF
V gene: TRBV14; D gene: NA; clone size: NA; J gene: TRBJ2-2; CDR3 DNA: TGTGCCAGCAGCCGGTCGAACACCGGGGAGCTGTTTTTT; CDR3 protein: CASSRSNTGELFF
V gene: TRBV27; D gene: NA; clone size: few; J gene: TRBJ2-7; CDR3 DNA: TGTGCCAGCAGGGCATACAGGGAAACCTACGAGCAGTACTTC; CDR3 protein: CASRAYRETYEQYF
V gene: TRBV27; D gene: NA; clone size: NA; J gene: TRBJ1-5; CDR3 DNA: TGTGCCAGCAGTCCTGAGCGTGAGGCAGGAGGACTGTATAGCAATCAGCCCCAGCATTTT; CDR3 protein: CASSPEREAGGLYSNQPQHF
V gene: TRBV5-1; D gene: NA; clone size: NA; J gene: TRBJ2-7; CDR3 DNA: TGCGCCAGCAGCCAGGACCCGGCCTCCCTCGAGCAGTACTTC; CDR3 protein: CASSQDPASLEQYF
V gene: TRBV11-3; D gene: TRBD1; clone size: NA; J gene: TRBJ2-2; CDR3 DNA: TGTGCCAGCAGCCGGGGACAGGGACTCACCGGGGAGCTGTTTTTT; CDR3 protein: CASSRGQGLTGELFF
V gene: TRBV12-5; D gene: NA; clone size: NA; J gene: TRBJ1-5; CDR3 DNA: TGTGCTAGTGGTTTTGGTGGGGGGATGGGTCAGCCCCAGCATTTT; CDR3 protein: CASGFGGGMGQPQHF
V gene: TRBV30; D gene: NA; clone size: NA; J gene: TRBJ1-2; CDR3 DNA: TGTGCCTGGCGCACGGGCGGCTATGGCTACACCTTC; CDR3 protein: CAWRTGGYGYTF
V gene: TRBV7-9; D gene: NA; clone size: NA; J gene: TRBJ2-7; CDR3 DNA: TGTGCCAGCAGCTTATGGACAAACTACGAGCAGTACTTC; CDR3 protein: CASSLWTNYEQYF
V gene: TRBV5-5; D gene: TRBD1; clone size: NA; J gene: TRBJ1-3; CDR3 DNA: TGTGCCAGCAGGGGACAGGCTCTCTCTGGAAACACCATATATTTT; CDR3 protein: CASRGQALSGNTIYF
V gene: TRBV6-4; D gene: NA; clone size: NA; J gene: TRBJ2-3; CDR3 DNA: TGTGCCAGCAGGGATATCGTTACAGATACGCAGTATTTT; CDR3 protein: CASRDIVTDTQYF
V gene: TRBV27; D gene: TRBD1; clone size: few; J gene: TRBJ1-1; CDR3 DNA: TGTGCCAGCGGGACAGGGCTTGAAGCTTTCTTT; CDR3 protein: CASGTGLEAFF
V gene: TRBV2; D gene: NA; clone size: NA; J gene: TRBJ2-2; CDR3 DNA: TGTGCCAGCAGAAGGGGAGTCACCGGGGAGCTGTTTTTT; CDR3 protein: CASRRGVTGELFF
V gene: TRBV6-5; D gene: NA; clone size: NA; J gene: TRBJ2-1; CDR3 DNA: TGTGCCAGCAGTTACGGCGGGAATGTAATTTATGAGCAGTTCTTC; CDR3 protein: CASSYGGNVIYEQFF
V gene: TRBV7-8; D gene: NA; clone size: once; J gene: TRBJ2-5; CDR3 DNA: TGTGCCAGCAGCTTTGCAGGGGAAGAGACCCAGTACTTC; CDR3 protein: CASSFAGEETQYF
V gene: TRBV7-3; D gene: TRBD2; clone size: NA; J gene: TRBJ2-3; CDR3 DNA: TGTGCCAGCAGCTCTAGCGGGAGAGTAGGAGATACGCAGTATTTT; CDR3 protein: CASSSSGRVGDTQYF
V gene: TRBV30; D gene: NA; clone size: NA; J gene: TRBJ1-1; CDR3 DNA: TGTGCCTGGAATTGGGGGCTAAACACTGAAGCTTTCTTT; CDR3 protein: CAWNWGLNTEAFF
V gene: TRBV29-1; D gene: TRBD1; clone size: few; J gene: TRBJ1-1; CDR3 DNA: TGCAGCGTTGACAGGACAGGGGGCACTGAAGCTTTCTTT; CDR3 protein: CSVDRTGGTEAFF
V gene: TRBV7-2; D gene: NA; clone size: NA; J gene: TRBJ1-5; CDR3 DNA: TGTGCCAGCAGCCAGGGACGGCAACAGCCCCAGCATTTT; CDR3 protein: CASSQGRQQPQHF
V gene: TRBV13; D gene: TRBD1; clone size: NA; J gene: TRBJ2-1; CDR3 DNA: TGTGCCAGCAGCCCAGGACAGGGCGAGGGGAATGAGCAGTTCTTC; CDR3 protein: CASSPGQGEGNEQFF
V gene: TRBV7-9; D gene: TRBD1; clone size: few; J gene: TRBJ2-3; CDR3 DNA: TGTGCCAGCAGCTTATCAGGGGGATTCAGAACAGATACGCAGTATTTT; CDR3 protein: CASSLSGGFRTDTQYF
V gene: TRBV9; D gene: TRBD2; clone size: NA; J gene: TRBJ2-1; CDR3 DNA: TGTGCCAGCAGCGTATCATCGGGGGGGGGCAATGAGCAGTTCTTC; CDR3 protein: CASSVSSGGGNEQFF
V gene: TRBV29-1; D gene: TRBD2; clone size: NA; J gene: TRBJ2-3; CDR3 DNA: TGCAGCGTTGCCCCACGTGGAGCGGGGGGCACAGATACGCAGTATTTT; CDR3 protein: CSVAPRGAGGTDTQYF
V gene: TRBV28; D gene: NA; clone size: few; J gene: TRBJ1-1; CDR3 DNA: TGTGCCAGCAGTTCACAGGTTCCCAACACTGAAGCTTTCTTT; CDR3 protein: CASSSQVPNTEAFF
V gene: TRBV5-6; D gene: NA; clone size: NA; J gene: TRBJ1-4; CDR3 DNA: TGTGCCAGCAGCCTCCGGGGGCGAACTGCTAATGAAAAACTGTTTTTT; CDR3 protein: CASSLRGRTANEKLFF